This T cell receptor beta chain was sequenced in a study of T cells in localized non-small cell lung cancer. About this clone: Its antigen is undetermined.

The study, taken as a whole, reports: Adjacent lung exhibited a median of approximately 59 among the 100 most abundant tumor clones. Heterogeneity is still possible, as just one tumor region was sequenced.

Profiling relied on immunoSEQ multiplex PCR, and the TCRdb table lists in-frame clones only, not all of them. The sample records some 54,000 clones, over 70% being singletons. The CDR3 is 15 amino acids. The V gene lost 0 bases and the J gene lost 1 base, with 9 bases spanning the gap. Germline-derived CDR1 and CDR2 are MNHEY and SVGAGI. Sequences were derived from PBMCs, sampled before any cancer treatment. This sequence was found in a woman between 40 and 69 years old with stage II lung adenocarcinoma. This rearrangement joins TRBV6-5 to TRBJ1-1, with D tentatively TRBD1 (5 bases). The chain's CDR3 is CASSYSGGRNTEAFF. As DNA, the CDR3 is TGTGCCAGCAGTTACTCCGGGGGACGGAACACTGAAGCTTTCTTT.